A single sample gave rise to the 3 T cell receptor beta chains below, sequenced in a study of T cell changes during pregnancy in multiple sclerosis. The data were produced by immunoSEQ multiplex PCR, yet TCRdb's version contains in-frame clones alone and is incomplete. The sample has approximately 17,000 clones; approximately 95% are singletons. Sample: peripheral blood, taken in the third trimester of pregnancy. Receptors were obtained from a female donor with multiple sclerosis, enrolled in a pregnancy study.

The V call is TRBV6-5, the J call TRBJ2-1; the match to TRBD2 covers 10 bases. With V trimmed by 6 bases and J by 6 bases, 8 bases remained unmatched. CDR1 MNHEY and CDR2 SVGAGI come from the germline V gene. The CDR3 runs 15 residues. CDR3 region: CASSPLLAGSNEQFF. The CDR3 nucleotides are TGTGCCAGCAGCCCCTTACTAGCGGGAAGCAATGAGCAGTTCTTC.

The chain joins TRBV5-1 to TRBJ2-2; 9 bases align to TRBD1. This CDR3 is built from 15 residues. Germline CDR1 and CDR2: SGHRS and YFSETQ. V lost 4 bases, J lost 4 bases, and 5 bases stayed unmatched. Here the CDR3 reads CASSPRTGATGELFF. The CDR3 DNA is TGCGCCAGCAGCCCAAGGACAGGGGCCACCGGGGAGCTGTTTTTT.

The chain employs TRBV29-1 and TRBJ2-3, with 8 bases aligning to TRBD1. The CDR3 is 14 amino acids. J was trimmed by 1 base and V by 6 bases; bases with no gene match: 6. CDR1 SQVTM and CDR2 ANQGSEA come from the germline V gene. CDR3 nucleotides: TGCAGCGTCGCTGGACAGGGCGGCACAGATACGCAGTATTTT. It specifies CSVAGQGGTDTQYF.